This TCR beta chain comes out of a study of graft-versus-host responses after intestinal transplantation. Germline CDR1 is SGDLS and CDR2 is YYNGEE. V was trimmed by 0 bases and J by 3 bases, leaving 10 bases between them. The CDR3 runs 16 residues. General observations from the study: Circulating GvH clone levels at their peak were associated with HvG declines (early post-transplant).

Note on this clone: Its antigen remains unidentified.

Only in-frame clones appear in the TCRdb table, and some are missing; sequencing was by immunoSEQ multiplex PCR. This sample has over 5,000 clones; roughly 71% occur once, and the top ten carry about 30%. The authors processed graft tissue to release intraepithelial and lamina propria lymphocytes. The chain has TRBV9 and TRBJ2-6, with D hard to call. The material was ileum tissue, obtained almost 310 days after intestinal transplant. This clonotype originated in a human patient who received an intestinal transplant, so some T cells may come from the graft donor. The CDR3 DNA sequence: TGTGCCAGCAGCGTAGGGGGTAGTGGTGGGGCCAACGTCCTGACTTTC. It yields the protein CASSVGGSGGANVLTF.